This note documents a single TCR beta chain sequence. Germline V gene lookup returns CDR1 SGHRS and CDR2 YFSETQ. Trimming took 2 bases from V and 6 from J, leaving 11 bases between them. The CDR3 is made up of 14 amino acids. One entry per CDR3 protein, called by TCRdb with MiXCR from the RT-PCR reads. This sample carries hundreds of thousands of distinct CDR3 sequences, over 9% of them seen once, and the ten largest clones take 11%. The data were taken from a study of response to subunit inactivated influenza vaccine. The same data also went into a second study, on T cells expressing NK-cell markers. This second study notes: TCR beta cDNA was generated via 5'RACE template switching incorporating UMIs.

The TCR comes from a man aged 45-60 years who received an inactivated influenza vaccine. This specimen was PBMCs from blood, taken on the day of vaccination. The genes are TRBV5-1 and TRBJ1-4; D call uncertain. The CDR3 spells CASSFLGPDEKLFF. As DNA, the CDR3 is TGCGCCAGCAGCTTTCTTGGCCCAGATGAAAAACTGTTTTTT.